This TCR beta chain was retrieved from a study of T cell changes during pregnancy in multiple sclerosis. Using immunoSEQ multiplex PCR, the repertoire was profiled, and TCRdb retains in-frame clones only, with some absent. The sample lists about 100,000 clones, under 95% occurring once. The CDR3 runs to 15 residues. Trimming removed 3 bases from V and 2 bases from J; junction bases left unmatched: 4. Germline-derived CDR1 and CDR2 are LGHNA and YNFKEQ. Sequencing used peripheral blood, obtained in the third trimester of pregnancy. The chain has TRBV4-2 and TRBJ1-5; 7 bases align to TRBD1. This TCR derives from a female donor in good health, enrolled as a control in a pregnancy study. CDR3 bases: TGTGCCAGCAGCCAGGAAACAGGGGGCAATCAGCCCCAGCATTTT. Translation gives CASSQETGGNQPQHF.